Below, 20 T cell receptor beta chains from the same sample are listed, as sequenced in a study of OX40 agonist ivuxolimab in advanced cancers. Some clones are missing from TCRdb's copy, which holds only in-frame ones; the method was immunoSEQ multiplex PCR. The table records approximately 31,000 clones, approximately 80% of them present only once. The source material was CD4+ or CD8+ T cells sorted from blood, sampled in a trial of the OX40 agonist ivuxolimab. The source of these receptors is an adult with an advanced solid tumor such as melanoma, head and neck, liver or kidney cancer.

The V and J genes are TRBV2 and TRBJ1-1; D is undetermined. CDR3 size: 13 residues. The V end lost 7 bases, the J end lost 0 bases, and 9 bases lay between the germline ends. Germline values: CDR1 SNHLY, CDR2 FYNNEI. The CDR3 loop is CASIRGLNTEAFF. The DNA for the CDR3 is TGTGCCAGCATCCGGGGATTGAACACTGAAGCTTTCTTT.

The chain uses TRBV21-1 and TRBJ1-1. TRBV21-1 is designated a pseudogene. The CDR3 has 18 residues. In DNA form, the CDR3 reads TGTGCCAGCAGCAAAGCGCAGGTAGACAGGGAGGGGGACACTGAAGCTTTCTTT. Residues: CASSKAQVDREGDTEAFF.

J is TRBJ2-5 and V is TRBV6-4; either TRBD1 or TRBD2 may supply D (5 bases each). The germline V and J ends were trimmed by 0 bases and 4 bases, with 12 bases remaining between them. Germline CDR1 and CDR2: MRHNA and SNTAGT. The CDR3 is 15 residues long. In nucleotides, the CDR3 is TGTGCCAGCAGTGACTCGTATGGGGGTGGAGAGACCCAGTACTTC. As protein: CASSDSYGGGETQYF.

This clone appeared a few times. J is TRBJ1-2 and V is TRBV6-1, with no clear D. The V end was cut by 9 bases, the J end by 8 bases, with 16 bases between. Germline lookup yields CDR1 MNHNS and CDR2 SASEGT. The CDR3 has 12 residues. DNA for the CDR3: TGTGCCAGTTACAGAGGAGTGGGAGGCTACACCTTC. It is translated as CASYRGVGGYTF.

The genes are TRBV29-1 and TRBJ1-4, with D perhaps matching TRBD1 (5 bases). The ends were cut back, 7 bases at V and 0 bases at J, with 9 bases in the middle. Germline V lookup: CDR1 SQVTM, CDR2 ANQGSEA. The CDR3 has 13 residues. The CDR3: CSARQTTNEKLFF. Here the CDR3 DNA reads TGCAGCGCTAGACAGACAACTAATGAAAAACTGTTTTTT.

The chain carries TRBV18 and TRBJ2-1; D possibly corresponds to TRBD2 (5 bases). This CDR3 has 16 amino acids. CDR1 is KGHSH, CDR2 LQKENI, per germline. Trimming removed 0 bases from V and 0 bases from J, with 9 bases in between. CDR3 loop: CASSPPPGSSYNEQFF. CDR3 sequence (DNA): TGTGCCAGCTCACCACCGCCGGGGTCCTCCTACAATGAGCAGTTCTTC.

The chain has TRBV6-1 and TRBJ1-4; possible D gene TRBD1, 5 bases. Trimming left V 0 bases short and J 6 bases short, with 11 bases between. CDR1 and CDR2 from the germline V gene are MNHNS and SASEGT. This CDR3 region has 15 residues. The CDR3 loop reads CASSEALGVYEKLFF. As DNA, the CDR3 is TGTGCCAGCAGTGAAGCGTTGGGGGTATATGAAAAACTGTTTTTT.

This clone has only one observation. The gene calls are TRBV7-9 and TRBJ1-1; D remains ambiguous. CDR1 and CDR2 from the germline V gene are SEHNR and FQNEAQ (reference sequence). The CDR3 length is 17 residues. V lost 1 base and J lost 1, with 16 bases in between. In nucleotides, the CDR3 is TGTGCCAGCAGCTTAGTTGTTTTCAGAGATGAGAACACTGAAGCTTTCTTT. Its protein product is CASSLVVFRDENTEAFF.

The chain is built from TRBV30 and TRBJ2-7, with no clear D. Germline CDR1 and CDR2: GTSNPN and SVGIG (reference sequence). V was cut by 0 bases and J by 3 bases, with 3 bases left in between. The CDR3 contains 11 residues. DNA for the CDR3: TGTGCCTGGAGTGTCAGCTACGAGCAGTACTTC. Translation: CAWSVSYEQYF.

The CDR3 DNA reads TGCGCCAGCAGCCTAGAACAGGGTTCAGATACGCAGTATTTT. Translated: CASSLEQGSDTQYF. The V call is TRBV5-1, the J call TRBJ2-3, with D possibly TRBD1 on 6 matching bases. Germline V gives CDR1 SGHRS, CDR2 YFSETQ. Trimming took 4 bases from V and 4 from J, leaving 13 bases between them. The CDR3 is 14 amino acids. Complete variable domain (other parts from reference TRBV5-1 and TRBJ2-3): KAGVTQTPRYLIKTRGQQVTLSCSPISGHRSVSWYQQTPGQGLQFLFEYFSETQRNKGNFPGRFSGRQFSNSRSEMNVSTLELGDSALYLCASSLEQGSDTQYFGPGTRLTVL.

The V and J genes are TRBV2 and TRBJ2-3; the match to TRBD2 covers 8 bases. The CDR3 runs to 16 residues. With V trimmed by 9 bases and J by 4 bases, 15 bases remained unmatched. CDR1 and CDR2 (germline): SNHLY, FYNNEI. The CDR3 DNA reads TGTGCCAGTAGCCCTCTGGGACTAGTCGTTTCAGATACGCAGTATTTT. It yields the protein CASSPLGLVVSDTQYF.

V gene TRBV5-1 combines with J gene TRBJ2-1; D gene uncertain. This CDR3 contains 14 residues. V lost 0 bases, J lost 6 bases, and 10 bases lay in between. Per the germline V gene, CDR1 is SGHRS and CDR2 is YFSETQ. The CDR3 region is CASSLAAALNEQFF. The CDR3 DNA reads TGCGCCAGCAGCTTGGCGGCAGCCCTCAATGAGCAGTTCTTC.

Comments on this clone: At one end the junction does not follow the germline gene, possibly because of a read error. This sequence joins TRBV7-7 and TRBJ2-1; no clear D. This CDR3 region has 14 residues. The V gene's germline CDR1 is SSHAT and CDR2 FNYEAQ (reference sequence). CDR3 residues: CASSPSPGSNEQFF. In nucleotides, the CDR3 is TGTGCTAGCAGCCCGTCCCCTGGAAGTAATGAGCAGTTCTTC.

The chain recombines TRBV4-2 with TRBJ2-5; TRBD1 aligns across 9 bases. The germline V gene has CDR1 LGHNA and CDR2 YNFKEQ. The CDR3 runs to 15 residues. J was trimmed by 5 bases and V by 4 bases; bases with no gene match: 8. The CDR3: CASSPSGTGYETQYF. In DNA form, the CDR3 reads TGTGCCAGCAGCCCCTCCGGGACAGGGTACGAGACCCAGTACTTC.

This sequence joins TRBV4-1 and TRBJ2-1; 10 bases map to TRBD1. CDR3 size: 14 residues. Looked up from germline, CDR1 is MGHRA and CDR2 is YSYEKL. With V trimmed by 6 bases and J by 6 bases, 5 bases remained unmatched. CDR3 sequence reads: CASRPGQGINEQFF. The CDR3 DNA sequence: TGCGCCAGCAGACCGGGACAGGGGATCAATGAGCAGTTCTTC.

V gene TRBV7-9 combines with J gene TRBJ2-1; weak D call: TRBD1 (6 bases). The germline V gene has CDR1 SEHNR and CDR2 FQNEAQ (reference sequence). This CDR3 has 15 residues. V was trimmed by 1 base and J by 0 bases, leaving 7 bases between them. In DNA form, the CDR3 reads TGTGCCAGCAGCTTAGGGACAGTCTCCTACAATGAGCAGTTCTTC. It is translated as CASSLGTVSYNEQFF.

This chain connects TRBV10-2 to TRBJ1-2; 7 bases match TRBD1. The CDR3 is 13 amino acids. The V gene end was trimmed by 6 bases and the J gene end by 8 bases; junction bases not matched to a gene: 9. CDR1 and CDR2 (germline): WSHSY, SAAADI. In DNA form, the CDR3 reads TGCGCCAGCAGCCGTACAGGGGAATTCGGCTACACCTTC. It encodes CASSRTGEFGYTF.

This clone showed up just once. The gene calls are TRBV6-1 and TRBJ1-2; 10 bases are shared with TRBD1. The CDR3 is 15 residues long. Germline trimming cut 6 bases from V and 8 bases from J; bases unmatched to any gene: 12. Per germline, CDR1 MNHNS and CDR2 SASEGT. CDR3 coding DNA: TGTGCCAGCAGGAGAGGGACAGGGGTAGCTGACGGCTACACCTTC. Encoded protein: CASRRGTGVADGYTF.

The CDR3 DNA reads TGTGCCAGCAGCTTAAGGCGGGTGAATAGCAATCAGCCCCAGCATTTT. Its protein product is CASSLRRVNSNQPQHF. The chain links TRBV5-6 to TRBJ1-5; D remains ambiguous. The CDR3 contains 16 residues. Germline V gene sequence: CDR1 SGHDT, CDR2 YYEEEE. The V end lost 2 bases, the J end lost 0 bases, and 12 bases lay between the germline ends.

V is TRBV28 and J is TRBJ2-3; D not resolved. Trimming took off 5 bases at V and 8 bases at J, with 14 bases between the two ends. Germline lookup yields CDR1 MDHEN and CDR2 SYDVKM. This CDR3 has 13 residues. The CDR3 DNA reads as TGTGCCAGCAGTGTGGTGGGTCGCGGTACGCAGTATTTT. Amino acids: CASSVVGRGTQYF.